This T cell receptor (beta chain) was profiled in a study of early T cells in non-severe SARS-CoV-2 infection. J gave up 0 bases and V 4 bases, and 6 bases lay outside the gene matches. Germline V gene sequence: CDR1 LNHDA, CDR2 SQIVND (reference sequence). This CDR3 comprises 18 residues. Overall study results and limits: Comparison of clonotypes with VDJdb favored anti-spike CD8 responses while missing private and CD4 specificities.

A single record per CDR3 protein comes from TCRdb applying MiXCR to the 5' RACE reads. The sample includes around 77,000 distinct CDR3 sequences, about 5% of them seen just once. This clonotype has more than one count but fewer than ten. Its antigen is unknown. The sequence was obtained from an adult who was a healthcare worker with PCR-confirmed SARS-CoV-2 infection or an uninfected control (not recorded which). The specimen was whole blood, collected at baseline. This sequence joins TRBV19 and TRBJ2-6, with 10 bases aligning to TRBD2. CDR3 DNA sequence: TGTGCCAGTAGTAAGGGACTAGCGCCACTCTCTGGGGCCAACGTCCTGACTTTC. Protein: CASSKGLAPLSGANVLTF.